A selection of T cell receptor beta chains follows, all from one sample in a study of blood T cell repertoires in COVID-19. Some clones are missing from TCRdb's copy, which holds only in-frame ones; the method was immunoSEQ multiplex PCR. The table shows some 120,000 clones, with about 85% occurring only once. The sequenced material came from peripheral blood. Every receptor here comes from a man aged 35-49 years with acute or convalescent COVID-19. Both conserved end residues are part of each CDR3. D genes are given only for firm matches. Some rows mark clone size as missing; the rest say once, few, many or name a class of expanded clone.

J: TRBJ2-1; size: -; V: TRBV5-1; D: TRBD2; DNA: TGCGCCAGCGGACCGGGACTAATGTCCTACAATGAGCAGTTCTTC; CDR3: CASGPGLMSYNEQFF
J: TRBJ1-1; size: -; V: TRBV7-3; D: -; DNA: TGTGCCAGCAGCTTAAGGGGCGCAAACACTGAAGCTTTCTTT; CDR3: CASSLRGANTEAFF
J: TRBJ2-5; size: -; V: TRBV28; D: -; DNA: TGTGCCAGCAGTCAGTCAGTGGAGACCCAGTACTTC; CDR3: CASSQSVETQYF
J: TRBJ2-7; size: -; V: TRBV3-1/TRBV3-2; D: -; DNA: TGTGCCAGCAGCCAAGCCTCCGGCGAGCAGTACTTC; CDR3: CASSQASGEQYF
J: TRBJ1-3; size: -; V: TRBV18; D: -; DNA: TGTGCCAGCTCACCATCTGGGAGCTCTGGAAACACCATATATTTT; CDR3: CASSPSGSSGNTIYF
J: TRBJ2-3; size: -; V: TRBV18; D: TRBD2; DNA: TGTGCCAGCTCAACACCGGGACTAGCGGGGGGCACAGATACGCAGTATTTT; CDR3: CASSTPGLAGGTDTQYF
J: TRBJ2-3; size: -; V: TRBV6-2/TRBV6-3; D: TRBD2; DNA: TGTGCCAGCAGTTTCCCCCGACCCGCAGGTAGCGGGAGCCCAGATACGCAGTATTTT; CDR3: CASSFPRPAGSGSPDTQYF
J: TRBJ1-6; size: -; V: TRBV7-8; D: -; DNA: TGTGCCAGCAGCTGGGCCAGGGAATCACCCCTCCACTTT; CDR3: CASSWARESPLHF
J: TRBJ2-7; size: -; V: TRBV5-1; D: TRBD1; DNA: TGCGCCAGCAGCTTGGAAGGGACAGGCGAGCAGTACTTC; CDR3: CASSLEGTGEQYF
J: TRBJ2-1; size: -; V: TRBV6-5; D: TRBD2; DNA: TGTGCCAGCACCCCTAGCGGGAGGAATTACAATGAGCAGTTCTTC; CDR3: CASTPSGRNYNEQFF
J: TRBJ1-2; size: once; V: TRBV7-9; D: -; DNA: TGTGCCAGCAGCTTAGGATTAAGTGGAGGGGCATTCTACTATGTTGGCTACACCTTC; CDR3: CASSLGLSGGAFYYVGYTF
J: TRBJ1-4; size: -; V: TRBV28; D: TRBD1; DNA: TGTGCCAGCAGTAAGGGACAGGGGAATGAAAAACTGTTTTTT; CDR3: CASSKGQGNEKLFF
J: TRBJ1-2; size: -; V: TRBV6-2/TRBV6-3; D: TRBD1; DNA: TGTGCCAGCAGTGACCATTCCGGGACAGGGGGCGCGGGCTATGGCTACACCTTC; CDR3: CASSDHSGTGGAGYGYTF
J: TRBJ2-1; size: -; V: TRBV5-1; D: TRBD1; DNA: TGCGCCAGCAGCCTACAGGGGGCGTTCGATAACAATGAGCAGTTCTTC; CDR3: CASSLQGAFDNNEQFF
J: TRBJ2-1; size: -; V: TRBV12-3/TRBV12-4; D: -; DNA: TGTGCCAGCAGTTCGAGGGCTGGGCTTGAGCAGTTCTTC; CDR3: CASSSRAGLEQFF
J: TRBJ1-3; size: -; V: TRBV9; D: -; DNA: TGTGCCAGCAGCCGGGACTACTCTGGAAACACCATATATTTT; CDR3: CASSRDYSGNTIYF
J: TRBJ2-7; size: -; V: TRBV6-5; D: -; DNA: TGTGCCGCCGGCAGACAGTTCTCCTACGAGCAGTACTTC; CDR3: CAAGRQFSYEQYF
J: TRBJ1-5; size: -; V: TRBV6-5; D: -; DNA: TGTGCCAGCGGGTGGCAGGGTAGCAATCAGCCCCAGCATTTT; CDR3: CASGWQGSNQPQHF
J: TRBJ2-6; size: once; V: TRBV5-4; D: -; DNA: TGTGCCAGCAGCCTCGGTCTTTTGGGGAGCGGGGCCAACGTCCTGACTTTC; CDR3: CASSLGLLGSGANVLTF
J: TRBJ2-1; size: -; V: TRBV5-1; D: TRBD2; DNA: TGCGCCAGCAGCAGACTAGCGGGGACTGAATATGAGCAGTTCTTC; CDR3: CASSRLAGTEYEQFF
J: TRBJ2-7; size: -; V: TRBV5-4; D: TRBD2; DNA: TGTGCCAGCAGCTCGGCGGGGGTTTCAACCTACGAGCAGTACTTC; CDR3: CASSSAGVSTYEQYF
J: TRBJ2-7; size: -; V: TRBV10-3; D: -; DNA: TGTGCCATCAGTGAGCTATTAGGAGGGTGGGAGCAGTACTTC; CDR3: CAISELLGGWEQYF
J: TRBJ1-2; size: -; V: TRBV2; D: -; DNA: TGTGCCAGCAGGGTCGATGACTACTATGGCTACACCTTC; CDR3: CASRVDDYYGYTF
J: TRBJ2-2; size: -; V: TRBV5-1; D: TRBD1; DNA: TGCGCCAGCAGCTTCGGCCGGGACAGGGGGTGGGCCACCGGGGAGCTGTTTTTT; CDR3: CASSFGRDRGWATGELFF
J: TRBJ2-1; size: -; V: TRBV3-1/TRBV3-2; D: -; DNA: TGTGCCAGCAGCCCACAGGGTACATTTAGCTCCTACAATGAGCAGTTCTTC; CDR3: CASSPQGTFSSYNEQFF
J: TRBJ2-7; size: few; V: TRBV12-5; D: TRBD1; DNA: TGTGCTAGTGGCCCGGACAGGGGGGCCTACGAGCAGTACTTC; CDR3: CASGPDRGAYEQYF